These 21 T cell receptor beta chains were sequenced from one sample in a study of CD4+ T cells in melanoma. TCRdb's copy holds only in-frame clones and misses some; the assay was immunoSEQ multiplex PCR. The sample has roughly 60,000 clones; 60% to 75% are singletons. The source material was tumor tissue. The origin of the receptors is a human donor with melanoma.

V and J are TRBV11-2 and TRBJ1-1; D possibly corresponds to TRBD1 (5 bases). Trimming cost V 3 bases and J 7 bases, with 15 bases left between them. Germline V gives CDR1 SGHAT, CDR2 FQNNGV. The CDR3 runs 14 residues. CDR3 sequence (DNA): TGTGCCAGCAGCTTTCAAGCAGGGCTGGGTGAAGCTTTCTTT. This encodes CASSFQAGLGEAFF.

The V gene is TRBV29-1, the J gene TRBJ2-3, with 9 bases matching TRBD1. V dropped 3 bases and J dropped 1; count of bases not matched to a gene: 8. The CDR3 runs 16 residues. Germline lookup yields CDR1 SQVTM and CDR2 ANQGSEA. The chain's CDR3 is CSVDLTGGGGTDTQYF. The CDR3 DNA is TGCAGCGTTGATCTCACAGGGGGCGGTGGCACAGATACGCAGTATTTT.

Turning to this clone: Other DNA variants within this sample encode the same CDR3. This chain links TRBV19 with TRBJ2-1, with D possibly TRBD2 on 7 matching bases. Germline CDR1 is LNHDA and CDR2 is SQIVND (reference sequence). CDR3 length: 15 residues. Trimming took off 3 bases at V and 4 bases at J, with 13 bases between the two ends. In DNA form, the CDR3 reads TGTGCCAGTAGTATCTCTAGCGGACAGTACAATGAGCAGTTCTTC. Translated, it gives CASSISSGQYNEQFF.

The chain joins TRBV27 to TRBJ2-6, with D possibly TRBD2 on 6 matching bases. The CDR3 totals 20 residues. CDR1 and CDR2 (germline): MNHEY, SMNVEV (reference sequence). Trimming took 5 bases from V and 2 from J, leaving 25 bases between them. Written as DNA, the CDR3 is TGTGCCAGCAGTCCCCGAGCAGCGGGCCGGCCAGGAACTGGGGCCAACGTCCTGACTTTC. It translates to CASSPRAAGRPGTGANVLTF.

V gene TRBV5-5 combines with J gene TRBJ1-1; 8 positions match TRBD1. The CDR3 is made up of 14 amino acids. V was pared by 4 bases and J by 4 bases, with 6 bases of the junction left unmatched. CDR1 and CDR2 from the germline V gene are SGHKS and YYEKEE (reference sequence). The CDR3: CASSATGVSTEAFF. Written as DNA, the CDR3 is TGTGCCAGCAGCGCGACAGGGGTTAGCACTGAAGCTTTCTTT.

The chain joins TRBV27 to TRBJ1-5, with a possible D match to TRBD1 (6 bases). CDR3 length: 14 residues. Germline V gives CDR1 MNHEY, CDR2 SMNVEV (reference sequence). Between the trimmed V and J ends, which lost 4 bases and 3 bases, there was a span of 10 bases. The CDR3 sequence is CASSWGGLNQPQHF. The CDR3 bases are TGTGCCAGCAGTTGGGGGGGGCTCAATCAGCCCCAGCATTTT.

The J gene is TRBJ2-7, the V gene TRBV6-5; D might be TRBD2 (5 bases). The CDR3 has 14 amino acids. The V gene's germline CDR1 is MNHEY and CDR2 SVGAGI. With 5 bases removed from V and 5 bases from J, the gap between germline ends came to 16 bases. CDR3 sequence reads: CASSLYGVSNEQYF. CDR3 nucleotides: TGTGCCAGCAGTCTTTACGGGGTTTCCAACGAGCAGTACTTC.

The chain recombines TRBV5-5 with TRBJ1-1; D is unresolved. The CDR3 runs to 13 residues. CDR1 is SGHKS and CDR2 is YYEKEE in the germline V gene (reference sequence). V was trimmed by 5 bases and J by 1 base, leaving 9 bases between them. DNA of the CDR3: TGTGCCAGCAGTCCTACATGGAACACTGAAGCTTTCTTT. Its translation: CASSPTWNTEAFF.

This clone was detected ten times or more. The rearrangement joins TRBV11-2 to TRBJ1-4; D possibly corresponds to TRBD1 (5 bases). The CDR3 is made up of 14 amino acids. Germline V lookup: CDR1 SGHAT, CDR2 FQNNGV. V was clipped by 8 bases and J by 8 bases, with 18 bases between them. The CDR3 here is CASGSGDGQEKLFF. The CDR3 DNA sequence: TGTGCCAGCGGGTCGGGGGATGGGCAAGAAAAACTGTTTTTT.

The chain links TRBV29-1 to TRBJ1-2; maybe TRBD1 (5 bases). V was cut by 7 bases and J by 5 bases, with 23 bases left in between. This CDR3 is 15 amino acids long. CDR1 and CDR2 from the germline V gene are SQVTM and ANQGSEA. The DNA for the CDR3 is TGCAGCGGGGGGGGTTTTGAAGGGGCTGGATATGGCTACACCTTC. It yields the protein CSGGGFEGAGYGYTF.

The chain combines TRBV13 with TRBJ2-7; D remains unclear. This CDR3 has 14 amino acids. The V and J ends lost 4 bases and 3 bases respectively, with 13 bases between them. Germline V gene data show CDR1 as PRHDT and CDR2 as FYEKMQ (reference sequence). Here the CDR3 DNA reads TGTGCCAGCAGCTCCGGTGGTTGGGACTACGAGCAGTACTTC. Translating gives CASSSGGWDYEQYF. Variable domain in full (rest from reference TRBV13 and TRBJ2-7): AAGVIQSPRHLIKEKRETATLKCYPIPRHDTVYWYQQGPGQDPQFLISFYEKMQSDKGSIPDRFSAQQFSDYHSELNMSSLELGDSALYFCASSSGGWDYEQYFGPGTRLTVT.

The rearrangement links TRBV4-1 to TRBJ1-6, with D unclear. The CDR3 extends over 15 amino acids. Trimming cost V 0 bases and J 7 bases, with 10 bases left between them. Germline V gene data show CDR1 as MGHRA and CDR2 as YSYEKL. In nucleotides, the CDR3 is TGCGCCAGCAGCCAAGATACGAGTAAAAATTCACCCCTCCACTTT. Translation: CASSQDTSKNSPLHF.

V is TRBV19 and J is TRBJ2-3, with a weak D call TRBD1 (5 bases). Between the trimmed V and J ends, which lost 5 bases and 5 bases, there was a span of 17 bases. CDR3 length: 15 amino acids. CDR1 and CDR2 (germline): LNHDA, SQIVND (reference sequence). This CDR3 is CASSPLSGAQDTQYF. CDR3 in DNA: TGTGCCAGTAGTCCTCTCAGTGGGGCCCAAGATACGCAGTATTTT. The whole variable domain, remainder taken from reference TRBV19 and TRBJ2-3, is DGGITQSPKYLFRKEGQNVTLSCEQNLNHDAMYWYRQDPGQGLRLIYYSQIVNDFQKGDIAEGYSVSREKKESFPLTVTSAQKNPTAFYLCASSPLSGAQDTQYFGPGTRLTVL.

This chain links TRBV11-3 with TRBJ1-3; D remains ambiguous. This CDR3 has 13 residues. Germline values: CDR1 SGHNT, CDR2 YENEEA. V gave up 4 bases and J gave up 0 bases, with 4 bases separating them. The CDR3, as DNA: TGTGCCAGCAGCTCCTCCTCTGGAAACACCATATATTTT. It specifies CASSSSSGNTIYF. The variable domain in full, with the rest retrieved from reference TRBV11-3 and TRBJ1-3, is EAGVVQSPRYKIIEKKQPVAFWCNPISGHNTLYWYLQNLGQGPELLIRYENEEAVDDSQLPKDRFSAERLKGVDSTLKIQPAELGDSAVYLCASSSSSGNTIYFGEGSWLTVV.

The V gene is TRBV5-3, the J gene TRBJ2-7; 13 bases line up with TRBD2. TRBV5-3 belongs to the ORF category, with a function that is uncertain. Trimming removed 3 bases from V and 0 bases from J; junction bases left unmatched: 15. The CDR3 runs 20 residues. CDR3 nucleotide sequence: TGTGCCAGAAGCTGGACCGAACAGACTAGCGGGGGGCCTCTCTCCTACGAGCAGTACTTC. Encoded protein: CARSWTEQTSGGPLSYEQYF.

CDR3 nucleotide sequence: TGTGCCAGCAGTGTGGAGTCAAGCTCCTACAATGAGCAGTTCTTC. Protein sequence: CASSVESSSYNEQFF. This rearrangement joins TRBV2 to TRBJ2-1; D gene uncertain. CDR3 length equals 15 residues. CDR1 and CDR2 (germline): SNHLY, FYNNEI. Trimming took off 4 bases at V and 0 bases at J, with 10 bases between the two ends.

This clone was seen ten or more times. The CDR3 nucleotides are TGCAGCGTGTTGGGACAGGGTGGCCCAGATACGCAGTATTTT. It codes for CSVLGQGGPDTQYF. V and J are TRBV29-1 and TRBJ2-3; 9 bases fit TRBD1. Trimming cost V 6 bases and J 4 bases; bases outside gene matches: 8. CDR1 and CDR2 (germline): SQVTM, ANQGSEA. The CDR3 sequence is 14 residues long.

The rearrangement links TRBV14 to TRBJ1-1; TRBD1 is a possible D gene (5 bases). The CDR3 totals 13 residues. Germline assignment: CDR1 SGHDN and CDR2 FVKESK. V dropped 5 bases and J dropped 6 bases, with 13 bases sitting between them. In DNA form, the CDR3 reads TGTGCCAGCAGCGTCCGGAGGGGAGCTGAAGCTTTCTTT. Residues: CASSVRRGAEAFF.

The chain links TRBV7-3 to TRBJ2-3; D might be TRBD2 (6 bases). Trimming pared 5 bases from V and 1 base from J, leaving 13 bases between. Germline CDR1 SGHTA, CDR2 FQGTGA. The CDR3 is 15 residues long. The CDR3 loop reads CASSPERAGTDTQYF. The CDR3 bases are TGTGCCAGCAGCCCCGAGCGGGCGGGCACAGATACGCAGTATTTT.

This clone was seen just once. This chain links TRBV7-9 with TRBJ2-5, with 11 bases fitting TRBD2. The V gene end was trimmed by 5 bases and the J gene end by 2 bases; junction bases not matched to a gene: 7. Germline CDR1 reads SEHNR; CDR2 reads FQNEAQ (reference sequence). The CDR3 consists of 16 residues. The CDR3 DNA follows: TGTGCCAGCAGCGGGACTAGCGGTTTTTTTCAAGAGACCCAGTACTTC. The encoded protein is CASSGTSGFFQETQYF.

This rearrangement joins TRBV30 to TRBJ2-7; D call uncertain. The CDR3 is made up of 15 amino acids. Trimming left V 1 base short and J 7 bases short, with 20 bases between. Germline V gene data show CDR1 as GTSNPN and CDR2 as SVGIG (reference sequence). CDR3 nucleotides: TGTGCCTGGAGTGGGACGGATCCAAGGAGTGAGGAGCAGTACTTC. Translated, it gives CAWSGTDPRSEEQYF.